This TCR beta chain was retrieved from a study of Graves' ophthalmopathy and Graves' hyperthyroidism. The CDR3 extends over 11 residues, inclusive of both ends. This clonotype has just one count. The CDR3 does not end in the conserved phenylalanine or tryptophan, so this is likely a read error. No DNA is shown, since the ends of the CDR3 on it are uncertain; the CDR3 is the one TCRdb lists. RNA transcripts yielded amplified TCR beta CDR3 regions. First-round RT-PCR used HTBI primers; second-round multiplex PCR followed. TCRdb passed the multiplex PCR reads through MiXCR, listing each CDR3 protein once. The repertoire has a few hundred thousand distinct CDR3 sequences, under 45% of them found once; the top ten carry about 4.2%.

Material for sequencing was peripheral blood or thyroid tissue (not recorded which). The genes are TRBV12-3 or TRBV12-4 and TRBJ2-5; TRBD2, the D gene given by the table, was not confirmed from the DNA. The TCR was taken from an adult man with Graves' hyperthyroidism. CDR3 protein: CASSGLAGGLR.